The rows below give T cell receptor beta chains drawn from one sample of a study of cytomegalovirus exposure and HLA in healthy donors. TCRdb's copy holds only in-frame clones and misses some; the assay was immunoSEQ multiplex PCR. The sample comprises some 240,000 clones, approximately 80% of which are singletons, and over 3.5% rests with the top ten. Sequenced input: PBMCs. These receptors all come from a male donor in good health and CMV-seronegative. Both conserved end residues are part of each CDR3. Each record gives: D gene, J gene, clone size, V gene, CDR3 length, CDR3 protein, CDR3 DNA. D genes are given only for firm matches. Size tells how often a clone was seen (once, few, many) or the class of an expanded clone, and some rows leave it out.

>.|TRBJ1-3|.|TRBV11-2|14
CASSLDPGGNTIYF
TGTGCCAGCAGCTTAGATCCAGGTGGAAACACCATATATTTT
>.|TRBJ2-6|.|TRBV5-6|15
CASDLQGPGANVLTF
TGTGCCAGCGACCTACAGGGACCCGGGGCCAACGTCCTGACTTTC
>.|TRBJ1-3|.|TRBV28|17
CASSSGTFTGSRNTIYF
TGTGCCAGCAGTTCCGGAACCTTCACAGGGTCTCGAAACACCATATATTTT
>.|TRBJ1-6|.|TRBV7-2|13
CASSRQPNSPLHF
TGTGCCAGCAGCAGACAGCCAAATTCACCCCTCCACTTT
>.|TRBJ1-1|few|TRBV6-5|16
CASSYSGGRRNTEAFF
TGTGCCAGCAGTTACTCGGGGGGGCGTCGGAACACTGAAGCTTTCTTT
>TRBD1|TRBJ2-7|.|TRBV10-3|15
CAISESRGRAYEQYF
TGTGCCATCAGTGAGTCCAGGGGGCGCGCCTACGAGCAGTACTTC
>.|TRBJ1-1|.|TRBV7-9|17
CASSLGHNRPMNTEAFF
TGTGCCAGCAGCTTAGGACATAACCGACCCATGAACACTGAAGCTTTCTTT
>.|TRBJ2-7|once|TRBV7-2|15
CASSATPRLTYEQYF
TGTGCCAGCAGCGCGACCCCGCGACTAACCTACGAGCAGTACTTC
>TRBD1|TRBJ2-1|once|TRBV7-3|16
CASSLRQGAANYEQFF
TGTGCCAGCAGCTTAAGACAGGGGGCTGCGAACTATGAGCAGTTCTTC
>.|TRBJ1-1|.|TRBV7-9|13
CASSFVGDTEAFF
TGTGCCAGCAGCTTCGTGGGAGACACTGAAGCTTTCTTT
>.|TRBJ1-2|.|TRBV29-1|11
CSAHYNYGYTF
TGCAGCGCTCACTATAACTATGGCTACACCTTC
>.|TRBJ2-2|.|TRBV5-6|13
CASSSKNTGELFF
TGTGCCAGCAGCTCTAAAAACACCGGGGAGCTGTTTTTT
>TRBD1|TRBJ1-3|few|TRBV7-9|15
CASSAETGTGNTIYF
TGTGCCAGCAGCGCGGAGACAGGGACTGGAAACACCATATATTTT
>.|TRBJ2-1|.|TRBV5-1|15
CASSLNGDLHNEQFF
TGCGCCAGCAGCTTGAACGGGGATTTGCACAATGAGCAGTTCTTC
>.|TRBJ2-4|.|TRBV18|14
CASSPLGTPGIQYF
TGTGCCAGCTCACCGCTCGGTACCCCGGGGATTCAGTACTTC
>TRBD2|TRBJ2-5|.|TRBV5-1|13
CASVAGLRGEQYF
TGCGCCAGTGTAGCGGGATTACGGGGTGAGCAGTACTTC
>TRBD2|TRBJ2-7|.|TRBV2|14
CASSEGAGVDEQYF
TGTGCCAGCAGTGAAGGAGCGGGAGTAGACGAGCAGTACTTC
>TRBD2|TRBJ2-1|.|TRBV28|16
CASRTPGGSSYNEQFF
TGTGCCAGTCGTACCCCGGGGGGGAGCTCCTACAATGAGCAGTTCTTC
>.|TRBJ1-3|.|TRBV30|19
CAWSEGPGRVLYSGNTIYF
TGTGCCTGGAGTGAGGGGCCTGGCAGAGTCCTATACTCTGGAAACACCATATATTTT
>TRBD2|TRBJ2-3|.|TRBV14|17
CASSHHVAGGPGDTQYF
TGTGCCAGCAGCCATCACGTAGCGGGAGGGCCCGGGGATACGCAGTATTTT
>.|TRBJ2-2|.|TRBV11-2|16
CASSHLLGQNTGELFF
TGTGCCAGCAGCCACCTGCTGGGGCAGAACACCGGGGAGCTGTTTTTT
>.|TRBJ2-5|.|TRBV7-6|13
CASSLARKETQYF
TGTGCCAGCAGCTTAGCCAGAAAAGAGACCCAGTACTTC
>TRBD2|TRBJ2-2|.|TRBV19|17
CASRRTSGRKNTGELFF
TGTGCCAGTAGACGGACTAGCGGGAGGAAGAACACCGGGGAGCTGTTTTTT
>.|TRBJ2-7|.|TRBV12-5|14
CASAADISPTEQYF
TGTGCTAGTGCCGCCGACATCTCGCCGACCGAGCAGTACTTC
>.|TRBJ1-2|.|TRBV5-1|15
CASSGRPSANYGYTF
TGCGCCAGCAGTGGCAGGCCCTCAGCTAACTATGGCTACACCTTC
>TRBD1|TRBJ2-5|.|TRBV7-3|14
CASSRDRGQETQYF
TGTGCCAGCAGCCGTGACAGGGGCCAAGAGACCCAGTACTTC
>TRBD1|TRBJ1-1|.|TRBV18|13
CASSQGQSTEAFF
TGTGCCAGCTCACAGGGACAGAGCACTGAAGCTTTCTTT
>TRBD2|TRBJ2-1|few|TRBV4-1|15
CASSPKRGSYNEQFF
TGCGCCAGCAGCCCTAAGCGGGGTTCCTACAATGAGCAGTTCTTC
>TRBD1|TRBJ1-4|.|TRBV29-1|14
CSVVRDSSNEKLFF
TGCAGCGTTGTAAGGGACAGTTCGAATGAAAAACTGTTTTTT
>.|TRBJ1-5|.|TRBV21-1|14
CASSEGQSNQPQHF
TGTGCCAGCAGCGAGGGACAGAGCAATCAGCCCCAGCATTTT
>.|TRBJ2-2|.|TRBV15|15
CATSRDGGAAGELFF
TGTGCCACCAGCAGAGACGGGGGAGCGGCCGGGGAGCTGTTTTTT
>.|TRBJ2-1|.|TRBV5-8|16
CASSSVAGNAGYEQFF
TGTGCCAGCAGCAGCGTGGCGGGAAATGCAGGATATGAGCAGTTCTTC
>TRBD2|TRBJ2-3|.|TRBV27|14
CASHPSGSGYPQYF
TGTGCCAGTCATCCGAGCGGGAGTGGGTATCCGCAGTATTTT
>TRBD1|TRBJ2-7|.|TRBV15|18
CATSRDKGLTGAGYEQYF
TGTGCCACCAGCAGAGATAAGGGGTTGACAGGGGCAGGCTACGAGCAGTACTTC
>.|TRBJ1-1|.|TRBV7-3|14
CASSLQGRNTEAFF
TGTGCCAGCAGCTTACAGGGGAGGAACACTGAAGCTTTCTTT